This T cell receptor beta chain was observed in a study of blood T cell repertoires in COVID-19. Study as a whole: Material from acute and convalescent COVID-19 was sourced from the United States, Italy and Spain. T cells, B-cell-depleted T cells, or PBMCs supplied cDNA or gDNA.

Germline values: CDR1 SGHVS, CDR2 FNYEAQ. The CDR3 is 14 residues long. V lost 3 bases and J lost 7; bases outside the gene matches: 3. Enrollees, 18 to 89 years old, lived in about two dozen US areas. The recovered donors of Cohort 3 showed two negative PCRs, clearance, or symptom resolution. This table comes from immunoSEQ multiplex PCR, and its TCRdb copy is limited to in-frame clones, with some not included. The sample holds roughly 330,000 clones; around 87% are singletons and the top ten take roughly 5.2%. The rearrangement joins TRBV7-6 to TRBJ1-2; the match to TRBD1 covers 12 bases. The sample comprised PBMCs or T cells enriched from blood (not recorded which). The origin of this receptor is a woman younger than 45 who had recovered from COVID-19. CDR3 nucleotide sequence: TGTGCCAGCAGCTTGGGGACAGGGGGCGGTGGCTACACCTTC. Its translation: CASSLGTGGGGYTF.